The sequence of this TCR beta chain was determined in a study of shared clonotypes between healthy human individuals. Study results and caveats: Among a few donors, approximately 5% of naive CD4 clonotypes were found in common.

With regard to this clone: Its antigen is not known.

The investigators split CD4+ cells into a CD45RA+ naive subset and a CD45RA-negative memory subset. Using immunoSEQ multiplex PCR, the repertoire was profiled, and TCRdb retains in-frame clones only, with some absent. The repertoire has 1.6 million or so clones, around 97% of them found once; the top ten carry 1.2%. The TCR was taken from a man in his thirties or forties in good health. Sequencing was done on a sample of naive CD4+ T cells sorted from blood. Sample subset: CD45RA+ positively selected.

This chain's CDR3 is CASSHGQGRSGNTIYF. The CDR3, as DNA: TGTGCCAGCAGTCATGGACAGGGAAGATCTGGAAACACCATATATTTT. The chain combines TRBV6-6 with TRBJ1-3; 8 bases align to TRBD1. The germline V gene encodes CDR1 MNHNY and CDR2 SVGAGI (reference sequence). V lost 5 bases to trimming and J lost 1 base; unmatched junction nucleotides: 7. This CDR3 has 16 residues.